This T cell receptor beta chain was identified during a study of blood T cells in healthy people across ages. Sample-barcoded 5' priming and a J-beta primer mix drove a second PCR of roughly 7 to 11 cycles. TCRdb itself ran the 5' RACE reads through MiXCR, one entry per CDR3 protein. The sample includes more than 1 million distinct CDR3 sequences, more than 40% of them seen just once. The study drew donors from healthy Caucasian individuals in Russia aged about 6 to 95. V dropped 3 bases and J dropped 4 bases, with 4 bases sitting between them. CDR3 size: 12 residues. Germline lookup yields CDR1 ENHRY and CDR2 SYGVKD.

V gene TRBV10-3 combines with J gene TRBJ2-1; D ambiguous. Material: blood. The sequence was collected from a woman aged 55-70 years in good health. The CDR3 loop is CAISDRYNEQFF. In DNA form, the CDR3 reads TGTGCCATCAGTGACCGTTACAATGAGCAGTTCTTC.